The 31 T cell receptor beta chains below come from one sample, sequenced in a study of T cells expressing NK-cell markers. TCRdb re-called the 5' RACE reads; one entry per CDR3 protein, DNA not given. This sample carries about 410,000 distinct CDR3 sequences, with approximately 12% going to the ten biggest clones. The sequencing sample was made of blood T cells: a sorted CD56 or NKG2C T cell subset, CD4+ or CD8+ T cells, or bulk PBMC T cells (not recorded which). These receptors were obtained from a woman in her forties or fifties in good health.

The chain recombines TRBV5-1 with TRBJ2-5; TCRdb's D call, TRBD1, is unchecked because there is no DNA. The CDR3 contains 15 residues. CDR1 and CDR2 (germline): SGHRS, YFSETQ. This CDR3 is CASSVGSRRQETQYF.

The J gene is TRBJ2-1, the V gene TRBV20-1. The CDR3 contains 15 residues. Germline loops: CDR1 DFQATT, CDR2 SNEGSKA (reference sequence). The CDR3 is CSARDRATRGYEQFF.

The chain is built from TRBV5-1 and TRBJ2-2; the D call from TCRdb, TRBD2, cannot be confirmed without DNA. CDR1 is SGHRS and CDR2 is YFSETQ in the germline V gene. The CDR3 runs to 18 residues. This CDR3 is CASSLGKLNSEATGELFF.

The chain joins TRBV15 to TRBJ2-7; without DNA, the TCRdb call of TRBD1 cannot be checked. The CDR3 covers 16 residues. Germline loops: CDR1 LNHNV, CDR2 YYDKDF (reference sequence). Here the CDR3 reads CATSRVLRTGVVEQYF.

The chain joins TRBV5-1 to TRBJ1-4. This CDR3 contains 15 residues. CDR1 SGHRS and CDR2 YFSETQ come from the germline V gene. CDR3 region: CASSLGRQLNEKLFF.

This sequence joins TRBV7-9 and TRBJ2-3; TCRdb picks TRBD2, but there is no DNA to check that call. The CDR3 length is 16 residues. The V gene's germline CDR1 is SEHNR and CDR2 FQNEAQ (reference sequence). CDR3 residues: CASSLGSSGRTDTQYF.

V is TRBV7-9 and J is TRBJ2-7; the TCRdb call, TRBD2, lacks DNA for checking. The CDR3 is made up of 15 amino acids. Germline CDR1 and CDR2: SEHNR and FQNEAQ (reference sequence). The CDR3 loop reads CASSQTSGREGEQYF.

This chain uses TRBV12-3 or TRBV12-4 with TRBJ2-6. This CDR3 has 13 amino acids. CDR3 region: CASQRTGANVLTF.

This rearrangement joins TRBV27 to TRBJ2-1; TCRdb's D call of TRBD2 is untestable without DNA. The germline V gene has CDR1 MNHEY and CDR2 SMNVEV (reference sequence). CDR3 length equals 15 residues. CDR3 region: CASSFGWEGRYEQFF.

The chain combines TRBV7-3 with TRBJ2-1; TCRdb reports TRBD2, a call that lacks DNA to check it against. This CDR3 is built from 15 residues. CDR1 SGHTA and CDR2 FQGTGA come from the germline V gene. CDR3 sequence reads: CASSQIAGDYNEQFF.

This chain links TRBV29-1 with TRBJ2-1; lacking DNA, the TRBD1 call made by TCRdb goes unchecked. Per the germline V gene, CDR1 is SQVTM and CDR2 is ANQGSEA. CDR3 length: 13 residues. The chain's CDR3 is CSALGAGRNEQFF.

V is TRBV15 and J is TRBJ1-1; TCRdb gives TRBD1 as the D gene, but with no DNA this cannot be confirmed. Germline V gene sequence: CDR1 LNHNV, CDR2 YYDKDF (reference sequence). This CDR3 contains 15 residues. The CDR3 loop is CATSRDRGTTTEAFF.

The genes are TRBV7-8 and TRBJ2-1. Germline V lookup: CDR1 SGHVS, CDR2 FQNEAQ. The CDR3 sequence is 15 residues long. CDR3: CASSLEVAWDNEQFF.

The V call is TRBV6-5, the J call TRBJ2-1; TCRdb's D gene call, TRBD1, goes unchecked for lack of DNA. The CDR3 spans 12 residues. Germline lookup yields CDR1 MNHEY and CDR2 SVGAGI. CDR3 residues: CASSRDTREQFF.

The V gene is TRBV20-1, the J gene TRBJ2-7; TCRdb's D call, TRBD1, is unchecked because there is no DNA. This CDR3 region has 15 residues. The germline gives CDR1 DFQATT, CDR2 SNEGSKA (reference sequence). This chain's CDR3 is CSARDPAGGVHEQYF.

This chain connects TRBV3-1 to TRBJ1-5; without DNA, the TCRdb call of TRBD1 cannot be checked. The V gene's germline CDR1 is LGHDT and CDR2 YNNKEL (reference sequence). This CDR3 is 15 amino acids long. Here the CDR3 reads CASSLGHGGNQPQHF.

J is TRBJ2-3 and V is TRBV15. The CDR3 runs to 17 residues. CDR1 LNHNV and CDR2 YYDKDF come from the germline V gene (reference sequence). The CDR3 reads CATSRDFGGGAADTQYF.

The chain joins TRBV24-1 to TRBJ2-1; TCRdb calls TRBD2, which cannot be checked without DNA. Germline V gene lookup returns CDR1 KGHDR and CDR2 SFDVKD. There are 14 residues in the CDR3. CDR3 sequence reads: CATSESSGRRSQFF.

The chain joins TRBV5-1 to TRBJ2-7; TCRdb outputs TRBD1, but without DNA this stays unchecked. CDR1 is SGHRS, CDR2 YFSETQ, per germline. The CDR3 covers 14 residues. CDR3 sequence reads: CASSLEGPLWEQYF. The variable domain in full, with the rest retrieved from reference TRBV5-1 and TRBJ2-7, is KAGVTQTPRYLIKTRGQQVTLSCSPISGHRSVSWYQQTPGQGLQFLFEYFSETQRNKGNFPGRFSGRQFSNSRSEMNVSTLELGDSALYLCASSLEGPLWEQYFGPGTRLTVT.

This chain links TRBV4-2 with TRBJ2-2; TCRdb's D call of TRBD1 is untestable without DNA. The CDR3 sequence is 14 residues long. Germline lookup yields CDR1 LGHNA and CDR2 YNFKEQ. The CDR3 spells CASSQVGVAGELFF.

The chain couples TRBV6-1 to TRBJ2-1. Germline values: CDR1 MNHNS, CDR2 SASEGT. CDR3 size: 16 residues. CDR3: CASRRTVISSYNEQFF.

The genes are TRBV27 and TRBJ1-1. CDR3 length equals 14 residues. From germline, CDR1 is MNHEY and CDR2 SMNVEV (reference sequence). CDR3 sequence reads: CASSLLGENTEAFF.

The V call is TRBV7-9, the J call TRBJ2-4. CDR1 and CDR2 (germline): SEHNR, FQNEAQ (reference sequence). This CDR3 contains 15 residues. CDR3 in amino acids: CASSSRQWVKNIQYF. The full variable domain, in which reference TRBV7-9 and TRBJ2-4 provide the parts outside the CDR3, is DTGVSQNPRHKITKRGQNVTFRCDPISEHNRLYWYRQTLGQGPEFLTYFQNEAQLEKSRLLSDRFSAERPKGSFSTLEIQRTEQGDSAMYLCASSSRQWVKNIQYFGAGTRLSVL.

V and J are TRBV6-2 or TRBV6-3 and TRBJ2-1; TCRdb outputs TRBD1, but without DNA this stays unchecked. The CDR3 runs to 15 residues. In germline, CDR1 is MNHEY, CDR2 SVGEGT. The CDR3 loop reads CASRPLGQGVNEQFF.

The rearrangement uses TRBV14 and TRBJ2-3; lacking DNA, the TRBD2 call made by TCRdb goes unchecked. Germline V lookup: CDR1 SGHDN, CDR2 FVKESK. The CDR3 spans 19 residues. CDR3 loop: CASSRLWLAGAPLEDTQYF.

This chain joins TRBV3-1 and TRBJ2-4. The CDR3 spans 14 residues. Germline assignment: CDR1 LGHDT and CDR2 YNNKEL (reference sequence). The CDR3 region is CASSQGLGGNIQYF.

The chain couples TRBV20-1 to TRBJ2-1; TCRdb's assignment of TRBD2 cannot be checked, as there is no DNA. CDR3 length equals 13 residues. Germline CDR1 reads DFQATT; CDR2 reads SNEGSKA (reference sequence). The CDR3 sequence is CSAYRLASEEQFF.

This chain uses TRBV5-1 with TRBJ2-5; TCRdb's D call, TRBD1, is unchecked because there is no DNA. The CDR3 is 16 residues long. CDR1 and CDR2 (germline): SGHRS, YFSETQ. CDR3 region: CASSRGHALYQETQYF.

CDR3 residues: CASIWGGGQETQYF. The J gene is TRBJ2-5, the V gene TRBV7-9; TCRdb proposes TRBD1, but this gene call is untestable without DNA. The CDR3 is 14 residues long. Germline V gene sequence: CDR1 SEHNR, CDR2 FQNEAQ (reference sequence).

J is TRBJ1-6 and V is TRBV19; TCRdb's assignment of TRBD1 cannot be checked, as there is no DNA. The CDR3 extends over 13 amino acids. CDR1 and CDR2 (germline): LNHDA, SQIVND (reference sequence). CDR3 residues: CASTDRHNSPLHF.

CDR3 loop: CASSLLASISTGELFF. V is TRBV5-1 and J is TRBJ2-2; the TCRdb call, TRBD2, lacks DNA for checking. This CDR3 spans 16 amino acids. Germline V lookup: CDR1 SGHRS, CDR2 YFSETQ.